The clone carrying this T cell receptor (beta chain) has ten or more counts. The antigen is undetermined. These data belong to a study of CD8+CD57+ T cells in acquired aplastic anemia. Study-level information: Roughly 3 ug was the average amount of DNA from sorted CD4+ and CD8+ cells. Study-level findings and limits: Significant differences in CD8+ Simpson's diversity were not observed between patients and controls. Common to patients and controls were around 30 CD8+ CDR3 sequences.

An expansion of CD8+CD57+ cells by flow cytometry had been shown in patients chosen for sequencing. Researchers used genomic DNA as the template to profile TCR beta VDJ and CDR3. TCRdb reprocessed the reads via MiXCR and lists one record per CDR3 protein. This table has 200,000 to 250,000 distinct CDR3 sequences, around 43% appearing once. Germline CDR1 SGHRS, CDR2 YFSETQ. Trimming removed 2 bases from V and 6 bases from J, with 15 bases in between. CDR3 length equals 14 residues. The genes are TRBV5-1 and TRBJ2-7, with D perhaps assigned TRBD1 or TRBD2 (7 bases each). The sequenced sample consisted of sorted CD4+, CD8+, or CD8+CD57+ T cells (not recorded which) from PBMCs. This clonotype was sampled from a human donor with aplastic anemia. The CDR3 loop is CASSFQQGRVEQYF. The DNA for the CDR3 is TGCGCCAGCAGCTTCCAACAGGGGAGGGTCGAGCAGTACTTC.